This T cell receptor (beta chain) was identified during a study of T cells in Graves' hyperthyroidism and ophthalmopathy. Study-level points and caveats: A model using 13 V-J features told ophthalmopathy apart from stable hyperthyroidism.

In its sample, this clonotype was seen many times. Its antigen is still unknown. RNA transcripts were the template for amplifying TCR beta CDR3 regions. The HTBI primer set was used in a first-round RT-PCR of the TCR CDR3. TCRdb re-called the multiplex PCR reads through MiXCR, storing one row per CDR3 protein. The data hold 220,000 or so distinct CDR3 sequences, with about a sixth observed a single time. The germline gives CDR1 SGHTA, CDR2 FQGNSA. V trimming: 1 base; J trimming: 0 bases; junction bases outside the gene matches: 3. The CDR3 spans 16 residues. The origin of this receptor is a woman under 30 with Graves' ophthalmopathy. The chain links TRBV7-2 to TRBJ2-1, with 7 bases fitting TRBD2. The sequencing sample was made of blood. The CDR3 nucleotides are TGTGCCAGCAGCTTAGTAGCGGGCAGCTCCTACAATGAGCAGTTCTTC. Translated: CASSLVAGSSYNEQFF.